This record covers a single T cell receptor (beta chain). The antigen remains unidentified. Different DNA sequences within this sample yield the same CDR3. The data were taken from a study of OX40 agonist ivuxolimab in advanced cancers. About the research overall: Under the entry rules, prior anti-PD-1, anti-PD-L1 or anti-CTLA-4 therapy was allowed, and about 40% had some.

Patients with autoimmune history or systemic immunosuppression were excluded. Study-wide points: Within 6 weeks, CD4+ and CD8+ blood T cells expanded clonally at 0.1 to 3.0 mg/kg. CD8+ T cells (on average) carried more expanded clones than CD4+ T cells.

Only in-frame clones appear in the TCRdb table, and some are missing; sequencing was by immunoSEQ multiplex PCR. This sample yields more than 65,000 clones, of which about 85% are seen a single time; about 0.83% belongs to the top ten. V shed 4 bases and J 0 bases; nucleotides not matched to a gene: 1. The CDR3 extends over 15 amino acids. CDR1 is KGHSH, CDR2 LQKENI, per germline. This receptor was taken from an adult with an advanced solid tumor such as melanoma, head and neck, liver or kidney cancer. Sample: CD4+ or CD8+ T cells sorted from blood, taken in a trial of the OX40 agonist ivuxolimab. V is TRBV18 and J is TRBJ2-3; 10 nucleotides agree with TRBD2. The CDR3 coding sequence is TGTGCCAGCTCACGGACTAGCGGTAGCACAGATACGCAGTATTTT. The encoded protein is CASSRTSGSTDTQYF. The entire variable domain, with the rest obtained from reference TRBV18 and TRBJ2-3, is as follows: NAGVMQNPRHLVRRRGQEARLRCSPMKGHSHVYWYRQLPEEGLKFMVYLQKENIIDESGMPKERFSAEFPKEGPSILRIQQVVRGDSAAYFCASSRTSGSTDTQYFGPGTRLTVL.